The 31 T cell receptor beta chains listed next were all sequenced from one sample in a study of T cells after yellow fever vaccination. Using its own MiXCR run on the 5' RACE reads, TCRdb lists one record per CDR3 protein. Found here are 300,000 to 400,000 distinct CDR3 sequences, more than 8.5% of them singletons; the top ten hold under 20%. The source was PBMCs, collected on the day of the first yellow fever vaccination. The receptors originated from a man between 18 and 35 years old who received the YFV17D yellow fever vaccine.

This clonotype was picked up many times. V and J are TRBV20-1 and TRBJ1-6; 8 bases fit TRBD1. V dropped 3 bases and J dropped 8; count of bases not matched to a gene: 9. The CDR3 totals 15 residues. Germline CDR1 reads DFQATT; CDR2 reads SNEGSKA (reference sequence). The CDR3 sequence is CSARDRGTGDSPLHF. The CDR3 nucleotides are TGCAGTGCTAGGGATCGGGGGACAGGTGATTCACCCCTCCACTTT.

J is TRBJ1-2 and V is TRBV9; D perhaps matches TRBD1 (5 bases). This CDR3 is 15 amino acids long. Germline lookup yields CDR1 SGDLS and CDR2 YYNGEE. V dropped 0 bases and J dropped 3 bases, with 12 bases sitting between them. CDR3 nucleotide sequence: TGTGCCAGCAGCGTAGGCGGGGGTAGTGACTATGGCTACACCTTC. Translation: CASSVGGGSDYGYTF.

This clonotype has only a few counts. This chain uses TRBV7-2 with TRBJ2-5; maybe TRBD2 (7 bases). CDR1 and CDR2 from the germline V gene are SGHTA and FQGNSA. V was pared by 3 bases and J by 2 bases, with 16 bases between. The CDR3 covers 16 residues. CDR3 residues: CASSFRGATVQETQYF. In DNA, the CDR3 is TGTGCCAGCAGCTTTCGGGGGGCGACAGTTCAAGAGACCCAGTACTTC.

This clonotype was observed many times. V usage is TRBV7-2 and J usage is TRBJ2-2; D might be TRBD1 (5 bases). The length of the CDR3 is 14 residues. The germline V gene encodes CDR1 SGHTA and CDR2 FQGNSA. Between the trimmed V and J ends, which lost 3 bases and 3 bases, there was a span of 8 bases. This chain's CDR3 is CASSLAGYTGELFF. The CDR3 region has the DNA TGTGCCAGCAGCTTGGCAGGGTACACCGGGGAGCTGTTTTTT.

The chain combines TRBV15 with TRBJ1-2, with 7 bases lining up with TRBD1. CDR1 is LNHNV and CDR2 is YYDKDF in the germline V gene (reference sequence). This CDR3 spans 15 amino acids. The ends lost 1 base at V and 2 bases at J; junction bases unmatched: 4. The CDR3 spells CATSRGRTGNYGYTF. Here the CDR3 DNA reads TGTGCCACCAGCAGAGGACGGACAGGAAACTATGGCTACACCTTC.

This clonotype occurred many times. V is TRBV6-5 and J is TRBJ2-4; D tentatively fits TRBD1 or TRBD2 (5 bases each). The CDR3 runs to 15 residues. The germline V gene has CDR1 MNHEY and CDR2 SVGAGI. V lost 2 bases and J 8 bases, leaving 16 bases between the germline ends. DNA for the CDR3: TGTGCCAGCAGTTACGGGACCTCGGGGACGGACATTCAGTACTTC. Translation: CASSYGTSGTDIQYF.

The sample holds a few counts of this clonotype. The rearrangement uses TRBV5-1 and TRBJ2-1; 12 bases are a match to TRBD1. This CDR3 has 17 residues. V was pared by 5 bases and J by 6 bases, with 12 bases of the junction left unmatched. Per germline, CDR1 SGHRS and CDR2 YFSETQ. CDR3 nucleotide sequence: TGCGCCAGCAGGGGAATACCGGGACAGGGGGCGTTCAATGAGCAGTTCTTC. It translates to CASRGIPGQGAFNEQFF.

The chain joins TRBV20-1 to TRBJ2-7, with 7 bases that match TRBD1. The CDR3 totals 15 residues. Unmatched junction bases numbered 10, after V lost 3 bases and J lost 2 bases. Germline V gene sequence: CDR1 DFQATT, CDR2 SNEGSKA (reference sequence). DNA for the CDR3: TGCAGTGCTAGTAGGACGCAGGGGGTTACCTACGAGCAGTACTTC. As protein: CSASRTQGVTYEQYF.

This chain links TRBV5-4 with TRBJ2-4, with TRBD1 matching over 8 bases. J gave up 0 bases and V 4 bases, and 6 bases lay outside the gene matches. CDR1 SGHNT and CDR2 YYREEE come from the germline V gene (reference sequence). This CDR3 spans 16 amino acids. The CDR3 protein is CASSDRGLEAKNIQYF. The CDR3 coding sequence is TGTGCCAGCAGCGACAGGGGTTTAGAAGCCAAAAACATTCAGTACTTC. The entire variable domain, with the rest obtained from reference TRBV5-4 and TRBJ2-4, is as follows: ETGVTQSPTHLIKTRGQQVTLRCSSQSGHNTVSWYQQALGQGPQFIFQYYREEENGRGNFPPRFSGLQFPNYSSELNVNALELDDSALYLCASSDRGLEAKNIQYFGAGTRLSVL.

The chain joins TRBV10-3 to TRBJ1-2; 9 bases agree with TRBD1. Germline V gene sequence: CDR1 ENHRY, CDR2 SYGVKD. The J segment lost 7 bases and the V segment lost 6 bases, leaving 12 bases of the junction unmatched. The CDR3 runs to 15 residues. In nucleotides, the CDR3 is TGTGCCATCAGACATGGGACAGGGAGGCTGGGTGGCTACACCTTC. Its translation is CAIRHGTGRLGGYTF.

The chain employs TRBV4-3 and TRBJ1-1; a weak D match, TRBD1 (5 bases). Between the trimmed V and J ends, which lost 1 base and 5 bases, there was a span of 14 bases. CDR3 length equals 15 residues. CDR1 and CDR2 (germline): LGHNA, YSLEER. DNA for the CDR3: TGCGCCAGCAGCCAAGGGTCGAAAGGGGAAACTGAAGCTTTCTTT. Amino acid sequence: CASSQGSKGETEAFF.

This chain connects TRBV12-3 or TRBV12-4 to TRBJ1-1; 10 bases map to TRBD1. V trimming: 3 bases; J trimming: 8 bases; junction bases outside the gene matches: 9. The CDR3 runs to 15 residues. CDR3 sequence reads: CASSFPWDRGTEAFF. CDR3 DNA: TGTGCCAGCAGTTTCCCTTGGGACAGGGGAACAGAAGCTTTCTTT.

This clonotype was seen repeatedly, ten times or more. The rearrangement links TRBV12-3 or TRBV12-4 to TRBJ2-2; D might be TRBD2 (5 bases). The CDR3 is 14 amino acids. Trimming stripped 6 bases from V and 2 bases from J, with 10 bases between. The DNA of the CDR3 is TGTGCCAGCAGGGAGGACTCTAACACCGGGGAGCTGTTTTTT. It encodes CASREDSNTGELFF.

This clonotype has a handful of counts. The chain combines TRBV11-2 with TRBJ1-2; D not resolved. The CDR3 consists of 12 residues. The germline gives CDR1 SGHAT, CDR2 FQNNGV. Trimming cost V 6 bases and J 2 bases, with 7 bases left between them. The CDR3 region is CASRAVNYGYTF. The CDR3 DNA reads as TGTGCCAGCAGGGCAGTAAACTATGGCTACACCTTC.

This clonotype occurred a few times. The chain uses TRBV7-2 and TRBJ2-2; D ambiguous. Germline lookup yields CDR1 SGHTA and CDR2 FQGNSA. The V end was cut by 5 bases, the J end by 2 bases, with 9 bases between. The CDR3 spans 14 residues. Here the CDR3 DNA reads TGTGCCAGCAGCCCCAACTTTAACACCGGGGAGCTGTTTTTT. Its translation: CASSPNFNTGELFF.

Many counts were recorded for this clonotype. The chain combines TRBV6-1 with TRBJ2-3; TRBD2 agrees at 11 bases. Trimming removed 6 bases from V and 4 bases from J; junction bases left unmatched: 9. The CDR3 covers 16 residues. Germline assignment: CDR1 MNHNS and CDR2 SASEGT. Written as DNA, the CDR3 is TGTGCCAGCAGCCGGACCCTAGCGGGGGGCGCAGATACGCAGTATTTT. Protein: CASSRTLAGGADTQYF.

In its sample, this clonotype was seen a few times. The genes are TRBV27 and TRBJ1-1; the D is unclear. The V and J ends lost 5 bases and 2 bases respectively, with 12 bases between them. The CDR3 is made up of 14 amino acids. Germline loops: CDR1 MNHEY, CDR2 SMNVEV (reference sequence). Written as DNA, the CDR3 is TGTGCCAGCAGTCCCCTCGCAGGAAACACTGAAGCTTTCTTT. Translated, it gives CASSPLAGNTEAFF.

The chain links TRBV7-9 to TRBJ2-5; D unresolved. V lost 5 bases and J lost 3, with 16 bases in between. CDR3 length equals 15 residues. CDR1 SEHNR and CDR2 FQNEAQ come from the germline V gene (reference sequence). DNA for the CDR3: TGTGCCAGCAGCATAGTGGGCCTCGCGGAAGAGACCCAGTACTTC. Residues: CASSIVGLAEETQYF.

This clonotype was observed at least ten times. The V call is TRBV6-1, the J call TRBJ1-1; D might be TRBD1 (5 bases). CDR3 size: 13 residues. Trimming shortened V by 6 bases and J by 1 base, and 9 bases separated the two germline ends. The V gene's germline CDR1 is MNHNS and CDR2 SASEGT. CDR3 nucleotide sequence: TGTGCCAGCAGGGGGACGGGGAACACTGAAGCTTTCTTT. It encodes CASRGTGNTEAFF.

The V gene is TRBV12-3 or TRBV12-4, the J gene TRBJ2-2, with TRBD1 as a possible D gene (6 bases). V lost 2 bases, J lost 5 bases, and 12 bases lay in between. The CDR3 loop spans 15 amino acids. The CDR3 region has the DNA TGTGCCAGCAGTTTATCAGGGGTTGTAACCGGGGAGCTGTTTTTT. Residues: CASSLSGVVTGELFF.

This clonotype showed up just a few times. This chain links TRBV12-3 or TRBV12-4 with TRBJ2-4; 9 positions agree with TRBD1. J lost 6 bases, V lost 3 bases, and 9 bases had no gene match. CDR3 length: 16 residues. The CDR3 reads CASSFGRGQGRNIQYF. As DNA, the CDR3 is TGTGCCAGCAGTTTTGGCCGGGGACAGGGCAGAAACATTCAGTACTTC.

A few counts support this clonotype. The chain has TRBV20-1 and TRBJ1-5; D remains ambiguous. The V and J ends lost 0 bases and 5 bases respectively, with 14 bases between them. CDR3 size: 15 residues. Germline V lookup: CDR1 DFQATT, CDR2 SNEGSKA (reference sequence). The CDR3 sequence is CSARDPQLRDQPQHF. CDR3 DNA sequence: TGCAGTGCTAGAGATCCCCAGCTAAGGGATCAGCCCCAGCATTTT.

This clonotype has ten or more counts. The chain uses TRBV11-2 and TRBJ2-7; the D call may be TRBD1 or TRBD2 (5 bases each). The germline V and J ends were trimmed by 5 bases and 3 bases, with 11 bases remaining between them. Germline V gives CDR1 SGHAT, CDR2 FQNNGV. The CDR3 runs to 13 residues. The CDR3 DNA sequence: TGTGCCAGCAGCCTTGGGGACCTCTACGAGCAGTACGTC. Protein sequence: CASSLGDLYEQYV.

The chain is built from TRBV29-1 and TRBJ2-7; D might be TRBD1 or TRBD2, each matching 5 bases. The CDR3 extends over 13 amino acids. Germline V lookup: CDR1 SQVTM, CDR2 ANQGSEA. Between the trimmed V and J ends, which lost 6 bases and 0 bases, there was a span of 12 bases. The CDR3 nucleotides are TGCAGCGTCCCGGGACCCTTCTCCTACGAGCAGTACTTC. Translation gives CSVPGPFSYEQYF.

The chain joins TRBV5-1 to TRBJ1-6; unclear D gene. The CDR3 is 14 residues long. The germline gives CDR1 SGHRS, CDR2 YFSETQ. V was cut by 3 bases and J by 8 bases, with 12 bases left in between. This CDR3 is CASSSGVRDSPLHF. The CDR3 nucleotides are TGCGCCAGCAGCTCGGGTGTTAGGGATTCACCCCTCCACTTT.

The chain is built from TRBV12-3 or TRBV12-4 and TRBJ1-3, with a weak D call TRBD1 (6 bases). V was cut by 6 bases and J by 2 bases, with 14 bases left in between. The CDR3 consists of 15 residues. The CDR3 sequence: CASRPGRGAGNTIYF. CDR3 in DNA: TGTGCCAGCAGGCCCGGCAGGGGAGCTGGAAACACCATATATTTT.

This sequence joins TRBV19 and TRBJ1-5; 7 bases map to TRBD1. CDR3 length: 14 amino acids. Per the germline V gene, CDR1 is LNHDA and CDR2 is SQIVND (reference sequence). The V segment lost 4 bases and the J segment 9 bases; nucleotides outside the gene matches: 9. Written as DNA, the CDR3 is TGTGCCAGTAGTACCTCAGGGGGGAGGGCGCCCCAGCATTTT. It translates to CASSTSGGRAPQHF. The full variable domain, with the rest looked up from reference TRBV19 and TRBJ1-5, is DGGITQSPKYLFRKEGQNVTLSCEQNLNHDAMYWYRQDPGQGLRLIYYSQIVNDFQKGDIAEGYSVSREKKESFPLTVTSAQKNPTAFYLCASSTSGGRAPQHFGDGTRLSIL.

This clonotype was seen a handful of times. V usage is TRBV4-3 and J usage is TRBJ2-6; no definite D call. This CDR3 has 14 residues. Trimming shortened V by 1 base and J by 0 bases, and 1 base separated the two germline ends. Germline assignment: CDR1 LGHNA and CDR2 YSLEER. The CDR3 here is CASSQASGANVLTF. The CDR3 DNA is TGCGCCAGCAGCCAAGCCTCTGGGGCCAACGTCCTGACTTTC.

This clonotype was detected a few times. The V and J genes are TRBV6-1 and TRBJ2-5; 9 positions match TRBD2. CDR1 is MNHNS, CDR2 SASEGT, per germline. The CDR3 contains 14 residues. The J segment lost 2 bases and the V segment lost 10 bases, leaving 8 bases of the junction unmatched. The CDR3 sequence is CATNSGGPQETQYF. In nucleotides, the CDR3 is TGTGCCACCAATAGCGGGGGCCCTCAAGAGACCCAGTACTTC.

The rearrangement links TRBV4-2 to TRBJ1-5; a weak D match, TRBD1 (5 bases). Trimming shortened V by 0 bases and J by 4 bases, and 10 bases separated the two germline ends. Germline V gene data show CDR1 as LGHNA and CDR2 as YNFKEQ. This CDR3 is built from 15 residues. The CDR3 DNA follows: TGTGCCAGCAGCCAAGATGGGGCAGAGAATCAGCCCCAGCATTTT. Its translation is CASSQDGAENQPQHF.

The rearrangement uses TRBV5-5 and TRBJ2-5, with 9 bases fitting TRBD1. CDR1 is SGHKS and CDR2 is YYEKEE in the germline V gene (reference sequence). The J segment lost 4 bases and the V segment lost 3 bases, leaving 4 bases of the junction unmatched. The CDR3 contains 14 residues. CDR3 nucleotide sequence: TGTGCCAGCAGCTCACAGGGGGCGGGAGAGACCCAGTACTTC. It translates to CASSSQGAGETQYF.